The sequence of this TCR beta chain was determined in a study of preoperative IRX-2 immunotherapy in early breast cancer. The CDR3 is 12 amino acids. V dropped 6 bases and J dropped 3; count of bases not matched to a gene: 1. Looked up from germline, CDR1 is MDHEN and CDR2 is SYDVKM. This clone was recorded only once. TCRdb keeps only in-frame clones here, not all; method: immunoSEQ multiplex PCR. Among approximately 24,000 clones listed, roughly 90% were seen once. As to treatment: preoperative locoregional IRX-2 cytokine immunotherapy. The chain couples TRBV28 to TRBJ1-2; 7 nucleotides match TRBD1. The receptor comes from a human donor with breast cancer. This specimen was tumor tissue, taken after IRX-2 immunotherapy. This CDR3 reads CASRQGDYGYTF. CDR3 sequence (DNA): TGTGCCAGCAGGCAGGGGGACTATGGCTACACCTTC.